What follows are 17 T cell receptor beta chains derived from one specimen sequenced in a study of shared clonotypes between healthy human individuals. Data came from immunoSEQ multiplex PCR; TCRdb stores just in-frame clones and leaves some out. The sample records roughly 550,000 clones, roughly 95% being singletons. CD45RO negativity and positive selection for CCR7 defined naive CD8 cells, a population that excluded terminally differentiated effector memory CD45RA+ cells. Sequencing was performed on naive CD8+ T cells sorted from blood. Receptors originate from a woman in her twenties or thirties in good health.

The V and J genes are TRBV14 and TRBJ2-1; maybe TRBD1 (6 bases). This CDR3 has 16 amino acids. Trimming left V 4 bases short and J 0 bases short, with 13 bases between. Germline V gene data show CDR1 as SGHDN and CDR2 as FVKESK. CDR3: CASSREPDSSYNEQFF. DNA for the CDR3: TGTGCCAGCAGCCGAGAGCCGGACAGCTCCTACAATGAGCAGTTCTTC.

This rearrangement joins TRBV5-1 to TRBJ2-7; 9 bases match TRBD2. Germline CDR1 SGHRS, CDR2 YFSETQ. This CDR3 is built from 15 residues. Germline trimming cut 0 bases from V and 3 bases from J; bases unmatched to any gene: 4. CDR3 nucleotides: TGCGCCAGCAGCTTGGTTAGCGGGGGTCTCTACGAGCAGTACTTC. Its protein product is CASSLVSGGLYEQYF.

This sequence joins TRBV7-9 and TRBJ2-1; D gene unclear. The CDR3 has 15 residues. CDR1 and CDR2 (germline): SEHNR, FQNEAQ (reference sequence). V lost 5 bases and J 8 bases, leaving 19 bases between the germline ends. The DNA of the CDR3 is TGTGCCAGCAGCCCAACGGACGTACACCGGGATGAGCAGTTCTTC. This translates into CASSPTDVHRDEQFF.

The V call is TRBV15, the J call TRBJ2-1; TRBD2 matches at 11 bases. CDR1 and CDR2 (germline): LNHNV, YYDKDF (reference sequence). The J segment lost 10 bases and the V segment lost 0 bases, leaving 11 bases of the junction unmatched. This CDR3 is 17 amino acids long. In nucleotides, the CDR3 is TGTGCCACCAGCAGAGATCCCGGGACTAGCGGCCTAAGGGAGCAGTTCTTC. As protein: CATSRDPGTSGLREQFF. Drawing the rest from reference TRBV15 and TRBJ2-1, the complete variable domain is DAMVIQNPRYQVTQFGKPVTLSCSQTLNHNVMYWYQQKSSQAPKLLFHYYDKDFNNEADTPDNFQSRRPNTSFCFLDIRSPGLGDTAMYLCATSRDPGTSGLREQFFGPGTRLTVL.

This chain connects TRBV10-1 to TRBJ1-5, with D perhaps TRBD1 (6 bases). The V end was cut by 2 bases, the J end by 9 bases, with 14 bases between. This CDR3 is 14 amino acids long. Per the germline V gene, CDR1 is WNHNN and CDR2 is SYGVQD (reference sequence). The CDR3 here is CASSEGGQPGPQHF. For the CDR3, the DNA is TGCGCCAGCAGTGAGGGGGGGCAGCCCGGGCCCCAGCATTTT.

J is TRBJ1-1 and V is TRBV13; D is perhaps TRBD1 (5 bases). This CDR3 spans 13 amino acids. The V end was cut by 4 bases, the J end by 2 bases, with 8 bases between. Germline V gene data show CDR1 as PRHDT and CDR2 as FYEKMQ (reference sequence). DNA of the CDR3: TGTGCCAGCAGCTCGGACACCAACACTGAAGCTTTCTTT. Amino acid sequence: CASSSDTNTEAFF.

This chain uses TRBV2 with TRBJ2-1; 11 bases are shared with TRBD2. V lost 6 bases to trimming and J lost 5 bases; unmatched junction nucleotides: 6. The germline gives CDR1 SNHLY, CDR2 FYNNEI. The CDR3 has 15 amino acids. The DNA of the CDR3 is TGTGCCAGCAGGGGACTAGCGGAGGGGGACAATGAGCAGTTCTTC. Translation: CASRGLAEGDNEQFF.

The chain joins TRBV5-1 to TRBJ1-1; 9 positions agree with TRBD1. This CDR3 contains 16 residues. The V segment lost 4 bases and the J segment 3 bases; nucleotides outside the gene matches: 10. Germline V gives CDR1 SGHRS, CDR2 YFSETQ. The CDR3 bases are TGCGCCAGCAGCCCTCCGGGACAGGGTGAATACACTGAAGCTTTCTTT. Translated: CASSPPGQGEYTEAFF.

Comments on this clone: The same CDR3 arises from other DNA sequences in this sample as well. The chain uses TRBV27 and TRBJ2-2, with unresolved D. V lost 3 bases to trimming and J lost 1 base, with 6 bases between them. This CDR3 region has 14 residues. Germline V gene data show CDR1 as MNHEY and CDR2 as SMNVEV (reference sequence). Here the CDR3 reads CASSFGRNTGELFF. CDR3 DNA: TGTGCCAGCAGTTTCGGGCGGAACACCGGGGAGCTGTTTTTT.

The rearrangement uses TRBV28 and TRBJ2-7; 7 bases fit TRBD1. Losses at the gene ends were 2 bases for V and 12 bases for J; bases not matched to a gene: 7. The CDR3 loop spans 12 amino acids. Germline values: CDR1 MDHEN, CDR2 SYDVKM. In nucleotides, the CDR3 is TGTGCCAGCAGTTTAGTGGGGACAGTCCTGTACTTC. Its translation is CASSLVGTVLYF.

The chain recombines TRBV6-6 with TRBJ1-6; D is unresolved. Per the germline V gene, CDR1 is MNHNY and CDR2 is SVGAGI (reference sequence). CDR3 length equals 14 residues. V dropped 0 bases and J dropped 6 bases, with 6 bases sitting between them. The CDR3 reads CASSYSPPNSPLHF. The CDR3 nucleotides are TGTGCCAGCAGTTACTCCCCGCCTAATTCACCCCTCCACTTT.

The rearrangement links TRBV19 to TRBJ2-1, with a tentative D call TRBD2 (5 bases). This CDR3 spans 13 amino acids. V lost 5 bases, J lost 4 bases, and 9 bases lay in between. The germline gives CDR1 LNHDA, CDR2 SQIVND (reference sequence). CDR3 coding DNA: TGTGCCAGTAGTCCGGACTCTTACAATGAGCAGTTCTTC. Translated, it gives CASSPDSYNEQFF. Supplemented by reference TRBV19 and TRBJ2-1, the full variable domain reads DGGITQSPKYLFRKEGQNVTLSCEQNLNHDAMYWYRQDPGQGLRLIYYSQIVNDFQKGDIAEGYSVSREKKESFPLTVTSAQKNPTAFYLCASSPDSYNEQFFGPGTRLTVL.

The rearrangement uses TRBV30 and TRBJ2-1, with TRBD2 matching 10 bases. The CDR3 has 22 amino acids. The V and J ends lost 3 bases and 1 base, in that order; junction bases with no gene match: 24. From germline, CDR1 is GTSNPN and CDR2 SVGIG (reference sequence). The CDR3 loop is CAWSVPNQAGGPSLKSYNEQFF. In nucleotides, the CDR3 is TGTGCCTGGAGCGTACCCAACCAAGCGGGAGGGCCGTCGTTGAAGTCCTACAATGAGCAGTTCTTC.

This clone was detected only once. CDR3 in amino acids: CASRVIQGGDTQYF. CDR3 nucleotides: TGTGCCAGCAGGGTTATACAGGGAGGGGATACGCAGTATTTT. The rearrangement joins TRBV27 to TRBJ2-3, with a weak D call TRBD2 (7 bases). Germline loops: CDR1 MNHEY, CDR2 SMNVEV (reference sequence). Trimming pared 6 bases from V and 6 bases from J, leaving 16 bases between. The CDR3 sequence is 14 residues long.

The rearrangement uses TRBV27 and TRBJ2-7; TRBD1 agrees at 9 bases. This CDR3 comprises 15 residues. CDR1 and CDR2 (germline): MNHEY, SMNVEV (reference sequence). V dropped 5 bases and J dropped 0; count of bases not matched to a gene: 5. The DNA of the CDR3 is TGTGCCAGCAGTCACCGGGGACAGGGCTCCTACGAGCAGTACTTC. This sequence encodes CASSHRGQGSYEQYF.

The V gene is TRBV7-2, the J gene TRBJ2-1, with D uncertain. V was trimmed by 5 bases and J by 0 bases, leaving 14 bases between them. Germline V gene lookup returns CDR1 SGHTA and CDR2 FQGNSA. This CDR3 has 16 residues. CDR3 protein: CASSQRGASSYNEQFF. The CDR3 DNA reads TGTGCCAGCAGCCAGCGAGGCGCCAGCTCCTACAATGAGCAGTTCTTC.

The chain joins TRBV27 to TRBJ2-7; TRBD2 agrees at 8 bases. CDR3 size: 17 residues. In germline, CDR1 is MNHEY, CDR2 SMNVEV (reference sequence). V was clipped by 3 bases and J by 0 bases; unmatched bases: 10. The CDR3 spells CASSFNPFAGGSYEQYF. In nucleotides, the CDR3 is TGTGCCAGCAGTTTCAACCCCTTTGCGGGAGGCTCCTACGAGCAGTACTTC.